This section outlines one T cell receptor beta chain sequence together with its context. The clone's antigen remains unknown. No much larger clone is present one base from it, and per-base qualities are unavailable. V and J are truncated by 5 bases and 5 bases respectively, leaving an intervening sequence of 15 bases. Spanning cysteine to phenylalanine, the CDR3 consists of 14 amino acids. The only DNA kept is the CDR3, 42 bases in frame from the first base. From a lookup of the germline V gene (reference sequence), CDR1 and CDR2 are LGHDT and YNNKEL. The data belong to a study of blood T cell repertoires in COVID-19 (dated by TCRdb to the early 2020s). Notes on the research overall: The collaborator samples originated in the United States, Italy and Spain and spanned the acute and convalescent phases of COVID-19. The material from the prospective study consisted of cDNA or gDNA derived from T cells, B-cell-depleted T cells, or PBMCs. Deeply sampled blood TCRbeta repertoires from subjects exposed to, actively infected with, or recovered from COVID-19 were included in the dataset. A freely available public database, intended as a resource for researchers studying the immune response to SARS-CoV-2, is where the repertoires were released. Samples were obtained from the ongoing ImmuneRACE study (first 160 participants) and from over a thousand subjects provided by 6 global collaborators. A de-identified subject ID, COVID-19 status, age in years and sex were almost always included in the sample metadata. Where available, HLA class I and class II types were obtained from metadata supplied by the sample provider rather than from assay-based typing.

Summary of the overall study and its limitations: How much clinical and demographic metadata was included differed by source and by participant, and the metadata was provided uncurated.

Whole blood was collected in K2EDTA tubes by collaborating institutions according to the institutions' own protocols. For TCRbeta analysis, collaborators shipped samples in one of three forms: frozen whole blood, isolated PBMCs, or DNA extracted from either of those sample types. TCRbeta CDR3 regions were amplified from genomic DNA using the immunoSEQ Assay, a bias-controlled multiplex PCR. As for the authors' bioinformatics: Within the assay, amplification of reference gene primers was used to estimate how many nucleated cells each sample contained. Sequence reads were collapsed and filtered to measure the absolute abundance of every unique TCRbeta CDR3 rearrangement. Productive Simpson clonality was computed per sample as the square root of Simpson's diversity index over productive rearrangements. Here the immuneACCESS table is served through TCRdb, limited to in-frame sequences with V and J called. Missing clones are a known gap in these copies; in checked studies unresolved V genes cover under half, and the rest lacks a known reason. The V and J calls and clone size are taken from that table; D and trimming were inferred from the DNA. The sample table lists about 330,000 clones, more than 75% of them with a count of one. The ten largest make up 4% of the sample.

The receptor comes from a woman aged 50 to 60 with active or convalescent COVID-19. This sequence uses TRBV3-1 (or the pseudogene TRBV3-2) and TRBJ2-5; TRBD1 is a possible D gene, resting on 6 matching bases. Specimen: peripheral blood. The DNA sequence is TGTGCCAGCAGCAAGACACAGGGTGGCGAGACCCAGTACTTC. It is translated as CASSKTQGGETQYF.